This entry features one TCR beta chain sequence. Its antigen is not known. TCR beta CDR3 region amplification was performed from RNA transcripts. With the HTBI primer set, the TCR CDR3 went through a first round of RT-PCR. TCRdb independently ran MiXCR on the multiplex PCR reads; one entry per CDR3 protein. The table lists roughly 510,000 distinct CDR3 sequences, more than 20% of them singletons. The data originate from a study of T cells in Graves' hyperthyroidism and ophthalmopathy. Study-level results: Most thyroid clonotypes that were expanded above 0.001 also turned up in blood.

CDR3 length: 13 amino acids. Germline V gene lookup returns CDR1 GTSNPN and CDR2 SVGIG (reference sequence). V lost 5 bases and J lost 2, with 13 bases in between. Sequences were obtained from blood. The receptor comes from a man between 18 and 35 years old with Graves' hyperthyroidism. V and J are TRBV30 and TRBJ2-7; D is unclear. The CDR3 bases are TGTGCCTGGGCCGGGCCCCCACCCTACGAGCAGTACTTC. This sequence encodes CAWAGPPPYEQYF.